One and the same sample provided the 2 T cell receptor beta chains below, sequenced in a study of blood T cells in healthy people across ages. The second PCR ran roughly 7 to 12 cycles with a sample-barcoded 5' primer and J-beta primers. TCRdb redid the calling of the 5' RACE reads with MiXCR, one entry per CDR3 protein. Of approximately 800,000 distinct CDR3 sequences in the sample, 20% to 25% were seen once. These same records also appear under a second study, on T cells of mothers and their children.

Specimen: blood. The receptor source for this set is a boy between 10 and 17 years old in good health.

This chain links TRBV7-9 with TRBJ1-1, with TRBD1 identical over 10 bases. With V trimmed by 5 bases and J by 4 bases, 10 bases remained unmatched. The germline V gene has CDR1 SEHNR and CDR2 FQNEAQ (reference sequence). This CDR3 region has 16 residues. As DNA, the CDR3 is TGTGCCAGCAGCCTTGGACAGGGGGTAAGGGGCACTGAAGCTTTCTTT. It yields the protein CASSLGQGVRGTEAFF.

The chain has TRBV4-2 and TRBJ2-5; D tentatively fits TRBD1 or TRBD2 (6 bases each). The germline V and J ends were trimmed by 4 bases and 4 bases, with 16 bases remaining between them. The germline V gene has CDR1 LGHNA and CDR2 YNFKEQ. The CDR3 loop spans 15 amino acids. CDR3: CASSPLSGGRETQYF. The DNA of the CDR3 is TGTGCCAGCAGCCCCCTTAGTGGGGGGCGAGAGACCCAGTACTTC.